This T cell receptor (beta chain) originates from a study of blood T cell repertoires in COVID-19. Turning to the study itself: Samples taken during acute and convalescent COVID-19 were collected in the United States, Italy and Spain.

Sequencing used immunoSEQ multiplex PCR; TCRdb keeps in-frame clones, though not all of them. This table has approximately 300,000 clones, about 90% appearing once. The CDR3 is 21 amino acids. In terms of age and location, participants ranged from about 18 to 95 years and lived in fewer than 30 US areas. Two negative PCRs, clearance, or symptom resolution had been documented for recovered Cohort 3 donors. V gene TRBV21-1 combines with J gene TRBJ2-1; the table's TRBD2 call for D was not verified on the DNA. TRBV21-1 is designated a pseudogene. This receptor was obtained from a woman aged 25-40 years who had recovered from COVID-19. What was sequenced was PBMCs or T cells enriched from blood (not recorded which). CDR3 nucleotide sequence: TGTGCCAGCAGCAAAGTGGGCCTAGCGGGGGGGAACCAATGGGGTACTGTTGAGCAGTTCTTC. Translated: CASSKVGLAGGNQWGTVEQFF.